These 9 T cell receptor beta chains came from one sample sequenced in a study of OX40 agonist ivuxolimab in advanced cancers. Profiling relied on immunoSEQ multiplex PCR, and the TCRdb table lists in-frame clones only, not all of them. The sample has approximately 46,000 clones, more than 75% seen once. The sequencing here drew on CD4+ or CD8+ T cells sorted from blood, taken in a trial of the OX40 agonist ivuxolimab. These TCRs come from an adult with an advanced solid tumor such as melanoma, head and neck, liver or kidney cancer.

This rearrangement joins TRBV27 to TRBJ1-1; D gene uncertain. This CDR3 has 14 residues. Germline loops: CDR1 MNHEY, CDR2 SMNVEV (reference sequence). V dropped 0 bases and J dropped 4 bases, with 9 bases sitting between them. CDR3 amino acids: CASSLSHVTTEAFF. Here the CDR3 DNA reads TGTGCCAGCAGTTTATCGCACGTTACCACTGAAGCTTTCTTT.

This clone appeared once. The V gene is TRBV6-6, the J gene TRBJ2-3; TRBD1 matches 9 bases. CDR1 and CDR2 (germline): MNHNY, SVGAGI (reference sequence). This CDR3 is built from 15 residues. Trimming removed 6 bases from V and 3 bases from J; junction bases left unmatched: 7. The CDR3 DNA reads TGTGCCAGCAGCCTACAGGGGGCGGTGACAGATACGCAGTATTTT. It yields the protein CASSLQGAVTDTQYF.

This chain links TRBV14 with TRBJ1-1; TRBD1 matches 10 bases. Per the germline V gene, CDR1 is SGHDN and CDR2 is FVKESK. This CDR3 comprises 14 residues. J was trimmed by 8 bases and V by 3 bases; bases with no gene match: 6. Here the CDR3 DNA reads TGTGCCAGCAGCCATGACCGGACAGGGGGGGAAGCTTTCTTT. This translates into CASSHDRTGGEAFF.

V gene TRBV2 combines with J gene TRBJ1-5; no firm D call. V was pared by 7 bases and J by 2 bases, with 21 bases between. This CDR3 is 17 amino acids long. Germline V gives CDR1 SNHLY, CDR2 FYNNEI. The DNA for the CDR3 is TGTGCCAGCACCTCCCAACGACAAACAAGAGGCAATCAGCCCCAGCATTTT. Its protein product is CASTSQRQTRGNQPQHF.

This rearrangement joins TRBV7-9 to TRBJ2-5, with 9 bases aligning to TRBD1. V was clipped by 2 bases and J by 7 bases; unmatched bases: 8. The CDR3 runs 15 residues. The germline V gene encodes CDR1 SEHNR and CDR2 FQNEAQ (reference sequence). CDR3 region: CASSLTQGARSTQYF. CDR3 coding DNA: TGTGCCAGCAGCTTAACACAGGGGGCCCGGTCGACCCAGTACTTC.

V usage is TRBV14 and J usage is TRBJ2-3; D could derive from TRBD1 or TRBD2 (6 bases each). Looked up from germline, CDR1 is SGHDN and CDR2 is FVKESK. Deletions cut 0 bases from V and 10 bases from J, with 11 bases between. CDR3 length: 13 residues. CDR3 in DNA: TGTGCCAGCAGCCAAGAAAATAGGGGGGCGCAGTATTTT. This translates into CASSQENRGAQYF.

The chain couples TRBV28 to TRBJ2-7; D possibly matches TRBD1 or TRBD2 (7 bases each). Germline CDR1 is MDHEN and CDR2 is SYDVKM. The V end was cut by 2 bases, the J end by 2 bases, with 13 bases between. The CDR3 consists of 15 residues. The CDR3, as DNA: TGTGCCAGCAGTTTAAGGTCAGGGGGGGCCTACGAGCAGTACTTC. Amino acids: CASSLRSGGAYEQYF.

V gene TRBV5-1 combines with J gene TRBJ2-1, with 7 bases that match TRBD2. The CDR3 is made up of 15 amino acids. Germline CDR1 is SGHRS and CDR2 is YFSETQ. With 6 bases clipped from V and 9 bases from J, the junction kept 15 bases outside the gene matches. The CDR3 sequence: CASTRGGEGGSEQFF. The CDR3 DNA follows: TGCGCCAGCACTCGTGGGGGGGAGGGCGGAAGTGAGCAGTTCTTC.

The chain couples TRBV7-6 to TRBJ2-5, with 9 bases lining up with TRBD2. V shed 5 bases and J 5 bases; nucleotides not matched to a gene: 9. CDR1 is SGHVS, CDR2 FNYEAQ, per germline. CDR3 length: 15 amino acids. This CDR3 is CASSPGGLAGETQYF. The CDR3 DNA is TGTGCCAGCAGCCCCGGCGGGCTAGCGGGGGAGACCCAGTACTTC.